These T cell receptor beta chains were read from a single sample in a study of Ad26.COV2.S vaccination and SARS-CoV-2 variants. TCRdb keeps only in-frame clones here, not all; method: immunoSEQ multiplex PCR. The data contain about 440,000 clones, 90% of them singletons. The sequencing used peripheral blood, collected in a trial of Ad26.COV2.S vaccine versus placebo. The receptors derive from a person aged 18-65 years who received the Ad26.COV2.S COVID-19 vaccine or a placebo. Each CDR3 is given with its conserved first and last residue. A D gene is named only where the DNA matches it firmly. Clone size is not always given. Where it is, it says once, few, many or a class for expanded clones.

D gene	J gene	V gene	clone size	CDR3 protein	CDR3 DNA
-	TRBJ2-7	TRBV28	-	CASSPWARSRGEQYF	TGTGCCAGCAGTCCCTGGGCCCGAAGCCGGGGTGAGCAGTACTTC
-	TRBJ1-3	TRBV14	-	CASSQVAGSGNTIYF	TGTGCCAGCAGCCAAGTTGCGGGCTCTGGAAACACCATATATTTT
-	TRBJ1-4	TRBV3-1/TRBV3-2	-	CASSHGSAFATNEKLFF	TGTGCCAGCAGCCACGGAAGCGCCTTTGCAACTAATGAAAAACTGTTTTTT
TRBD1	TRBJ2-5	TRBV7-2	-	CASSPLGQDQETQYF	TGTGCCAGCAGCCCACTGGGACAGGACCAAGAGACCCAGTACTTC
-	TRBJ1-4	TRBV5-1	-	CASSPGGATATNEKLFF	TGCGCCAGCAGCCCTGGGGGGGCAACGGCAACTAATGAAAAACTGTTTTTT
-	TRBJ2-7	TRBV28	-	CASSQTGPDYEQYF	TGTGCCAGCAGCCAAACGGGACCAGACTACGAGCAGTACTTC
-	TRBJ2-7	TRBV27	-	CASSLLADYEQYF	TGTGCCAGCAGTTTATTAGCGGACTACGAGCAGTACTTC
TRBD1	TRBJ2-7	TRBV7-8	-	CASSLASGQGNEQYF	TGTGCCAGCAGCTTAGCCTCGGGACAGGGCAACGAGCAGTACTTC
TRBD1	TRBJ2-7	TRBV5-1	-	CASSRQGAYEQYF	TGCGCCAGCAGTCGGCAGGGGGCCTACGAGCAGTACTTC
TRBD1	TRBJ2-7	TRBV5-5	-	CASSLAGTGTYEQYF	TGTGCCAGCAGTCTTGCCGGGACAGGGACCTACGAGCAGTACTTC
TRBD2	TRBJ2-7	TRBV27	-	CASTAGTTIPYEQYF	TGTGCCAGCACCGCCGGGACTACAATCCCCTACGAGCAGTACTTC
TRBD1	TRBJ1-2	TRBV20-1	-	CSDRNRGGYTF	TGCAGTGATCGCAACAGGGGTGGCTACACCTTC
-	TRBJ1-6	TRBV12-2	-	CASRLDSGRLGSPLHF	TGTGCAAGTCGCTTAGATTCGGGCCGACTGGGTTCACCCCTCCACTTT
TRBD1	TRBJ1-2	TRBV7-8	-	CASSLTQGAHGYTF	TGTGCCAGCAGCTTAACTCAGGGGGCGCATGGCTACACCTTC
-	TRBJ1-2	TRBV5-5	-	CASSSNSAGRYYGYTF	TGTGCCAGCAGCTCCAATTCAGCGGGTCGGTACTATGGCTACACCTTC
-	TRBJ1-3	TRBV27	-	CASSRTDGNTIYF	TGTGCCAGCAGTCGGACAGATGGAAACACCATATATTTT
TRBD2	TRBJ2-7	TRBV7-2	-	CASSLLAGVGYEQYF	TGTGCCAGCAGCCTCCTAGCGGGAGTTGGATACGAGCAGTACTTC
-	TRBJ1-5	TRBV19	-	CASSSWGLGQPQHF	TGTGCCAGTAGTTCGTGGGGGCTGGGTCAGCCCCAGCATTTT
-	TRBJ1-1	TRBV6-5	-	CASSLPGTEAFF	TGTGCCAGCAGTCTGCCAGGAACTGAAGCTTTCTTT
-	TRBJ1-5	TRBV7-6	-	CASSLRASQPQHF	TGTGCCAGCAGCTTGAGGGCTTCTCAGCCCCAGCATTTT
-	TRBJ2-7	TRBV10-3	-	CAISPDRGYEQYF	TGTGCCATCAGTCCCGACAGAGGATACGAGCAGTACTTC
TRBD1	TRBJ1-5	TRBV3-1/TRBV3-2	once	CASSQEEPTRTGNNQPQHF	TGTGCCAGCAGCCAAGAAGAACCCACTCGGACAGGGAACAATCAGCCCCAGCATTTT
-	TRBJ1-2	TRBV9	-	CASSVGRGGGYTF	TGTGCCAGCAGCGTAGGCCGGGGGGGCGGCTACACCTTC
TRBD2	TRBJ2-1	TRBV7-3	-	CASSLRESGLAGGRSDEQFF	TGTGCCAGCAGCTTAAGGGAAAGTGGACTAGCGGGAGGTCGATCGGATGAGCAGTTCTTC
-	TRBJ1-5	TRBV6-2/TRBV6-3	-	CASSSRRPYSNQPQHF	TGTGCCAGCAGTTCTAGACGACCATATAGCAATCAGCCCCAGCATTTT
TRBD1	TRBJ2-5	TRBV6-4	-	CASRRGSRDRGLETQYF	TGTGCCAGCCGGAGAGGGAGTCGGGACAGGGGGCTTGAGACCCAGTACTTC
-	TRBJ2-7	TRBV15	-	CATSRARGAYEQYF	TGTGCCACCAGCAGAGCGAGGGGTGCCTACGAGCAGTACTTC
-	TRBJ1-1	TRBV11-1	-	CASSSELRTEAFF	TGTGCCAGCAGCTCAGAATTGAGGACTGAAGCTTTCTTT
-	TRBJ2-7	TRBV27	-	CASSLSDGAWWEQYF	TGTGCCAGCAGTTTATCGGATGGTGCGTGGTGGGAGCAGTACTTC
TRBD2	TRBJ2-1	TRBV5-4	-	CASSLVAGAGNEQFF	TGTGCCAGCAGCTTGGTAGCGGGAGCGGGAAATGAGCAGTTCTTC
-	TRBJ1-5	TRBV19	-	CASTQGFRPQHF	TGTGCCAGTACCCAGGGCTTCAGGCCCCAGCATTTT
TRBD2	TRBJ2-7	TRBV6-5	-	CATRIAGGYEQYF	TGTGCCACCCGAATAGCGGGAGGCTACGAGCAGTACTTC